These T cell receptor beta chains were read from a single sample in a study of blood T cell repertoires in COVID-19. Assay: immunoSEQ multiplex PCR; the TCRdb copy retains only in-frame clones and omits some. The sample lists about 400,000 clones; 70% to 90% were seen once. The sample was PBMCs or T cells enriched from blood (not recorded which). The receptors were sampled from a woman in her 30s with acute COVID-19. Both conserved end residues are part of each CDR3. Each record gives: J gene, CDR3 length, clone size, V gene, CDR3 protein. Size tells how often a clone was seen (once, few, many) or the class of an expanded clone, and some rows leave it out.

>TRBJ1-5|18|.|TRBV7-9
CASSLGTGASYSNQPQHF
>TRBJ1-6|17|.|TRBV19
CASSTDRGLSGNSPLHF
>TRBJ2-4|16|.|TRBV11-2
CASSIRAGGGLNIQYF
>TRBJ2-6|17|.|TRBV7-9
CASSLGPRGTGANVLTF
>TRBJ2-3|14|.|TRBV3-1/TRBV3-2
CASSQGQGTDTQYF
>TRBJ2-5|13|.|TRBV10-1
CASSLGGGETQYF
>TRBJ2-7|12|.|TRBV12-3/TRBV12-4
CASSLRFHEQYF
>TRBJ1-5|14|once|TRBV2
CASRADSTNQPQHF
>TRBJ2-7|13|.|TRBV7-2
CASSSRVAYEQYF
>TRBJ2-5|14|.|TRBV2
CASRERGGPETQYF
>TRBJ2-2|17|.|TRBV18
CASSPRQGRFYFGELFF
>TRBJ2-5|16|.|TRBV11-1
CASSFSTSGGQETQYF
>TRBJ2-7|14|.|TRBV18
CASSPRDRVGEQYF
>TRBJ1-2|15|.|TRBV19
CASSRDPTGNYGYTF
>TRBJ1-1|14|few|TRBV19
CASSIRGGNTEAFF
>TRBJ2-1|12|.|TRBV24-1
CATHSGLGRMFF
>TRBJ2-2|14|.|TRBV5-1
CASSLPSNYGELFF
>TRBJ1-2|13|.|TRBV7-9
CASSRTGDYGYTF
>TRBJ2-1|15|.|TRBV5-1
CASSDLAGAYNEQFF
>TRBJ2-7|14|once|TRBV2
CASSQRTSGYEQYF
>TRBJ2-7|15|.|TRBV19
CASSNRGESSYEQYF
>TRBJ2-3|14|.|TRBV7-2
CASSFWLAVDTQYF
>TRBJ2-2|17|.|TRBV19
CATKRGDLAGSTGELFF
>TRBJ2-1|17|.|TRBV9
CASSVGNSGGSYNEQFF
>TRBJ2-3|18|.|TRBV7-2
CASSLGAGRRGMTDTQYF
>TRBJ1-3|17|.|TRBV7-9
CASSLAFAGSSGNTIYF
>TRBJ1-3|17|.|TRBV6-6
CASSPGQGPVSGNTIYF
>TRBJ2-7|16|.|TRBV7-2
CASSRRPSGEMYEQYF
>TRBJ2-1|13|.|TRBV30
CAWSVLGWDEQFF
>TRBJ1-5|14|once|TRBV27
CASSFRQGAQPQHF
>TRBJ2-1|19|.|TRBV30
CAWSAILWGGWEHYNEQFF
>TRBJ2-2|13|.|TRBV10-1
CASSGQSTGELFF
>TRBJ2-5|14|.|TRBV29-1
CSVRDRGVQETQYF
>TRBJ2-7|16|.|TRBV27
CASSSSSGTGIYEQYF
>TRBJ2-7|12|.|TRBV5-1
CASSLGTYEQYF
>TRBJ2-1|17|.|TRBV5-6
CASSPTRTSGGYNEQFF
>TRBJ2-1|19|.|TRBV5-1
CASSFSPSSGGATYNEQFF
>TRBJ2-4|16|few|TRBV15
CATSRDLRGAKNIQYF
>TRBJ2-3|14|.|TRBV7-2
CASSWGSGTDTQYF
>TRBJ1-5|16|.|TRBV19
CASSREQGVGNQPQHF
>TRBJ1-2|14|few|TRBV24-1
CATSDIDRNYGYTF
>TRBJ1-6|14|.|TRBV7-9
CASSLETGDSPLHF
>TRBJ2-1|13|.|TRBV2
CASIRLASNEQFF
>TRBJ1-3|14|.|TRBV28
CASSEAASGNTIYF
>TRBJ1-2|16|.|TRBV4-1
CASSPGEGIPSYGYTF
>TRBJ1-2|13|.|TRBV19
CASSIGGNYGYTF
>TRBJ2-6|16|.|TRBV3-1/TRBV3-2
CASSRLPGYGANVLTF
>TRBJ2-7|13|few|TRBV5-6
CASSSGLGKGEYF
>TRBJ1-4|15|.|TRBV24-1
CATSDQGQGNEKLFF
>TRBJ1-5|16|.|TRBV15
CATSRSGQGVEQPQHF
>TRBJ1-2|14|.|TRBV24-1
CATSDSRQGSGYTF
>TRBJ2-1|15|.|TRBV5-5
CASSLGGGSPLEQFF
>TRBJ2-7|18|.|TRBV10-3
CAISTGTSGFGAAYEQYF
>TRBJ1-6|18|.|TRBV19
CASHFGQLSSSYNSPLHF
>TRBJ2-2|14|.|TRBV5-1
CASSLDLGPGELFF
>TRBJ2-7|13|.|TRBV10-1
CASSSTDRAEQYF
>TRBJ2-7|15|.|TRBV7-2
CASSTSGGNSYEQYF